Sequencing of this T cell receptor (beta chain) was carried out in a study of human T cells and chemical hapten exposure. Overall study: Diphenylcyclopropenone, dosed weekly to the scalp, was given to patients throughout the approximately 25-week study.

Individual cDNA molecules each carried unique molecular identifiers attached by the library. One entry per CDR3 protein results from TCRdb running MiXCR on the RACE reads. Among 180,000 or so distinct CDR3 sequences listed, just under 30% were seen once. The time point is: pre-sensitization, week 0. The treatment is: therapeutic diphenylcyclopropenone sensitization with weekly scalp DPC. It was from unfractionated whole blood that total RNA was extracted. This clonotype was seen more than once but under ten times. After removal of 7 bases from V and 10 bases from J, the junction contained 11 bases not matched to a gene. The length of the CDR3 is 14 residues. Germline CDR1 is SGHRS and CDR2 is YFSETQ.

Sequenced here: whole blood, sampled in connection with sensitization to the hapten diphenylcyclopropenone (DPC). The TCR sequence derives from a woman under 40 with alopecia areata. Some clones in this sample may be carry-over from other donors' samples. The chain joins TRBV5-1 to TRBJ1-6; 7 nucleotides agree with TRBD1. The chain's CDR3 is CASGPGQQGSPLHF. The CDR3 DNA is TGCGCCAGCGGGCCGGGACAGCAGGGATCACCCCTCCACTTT.